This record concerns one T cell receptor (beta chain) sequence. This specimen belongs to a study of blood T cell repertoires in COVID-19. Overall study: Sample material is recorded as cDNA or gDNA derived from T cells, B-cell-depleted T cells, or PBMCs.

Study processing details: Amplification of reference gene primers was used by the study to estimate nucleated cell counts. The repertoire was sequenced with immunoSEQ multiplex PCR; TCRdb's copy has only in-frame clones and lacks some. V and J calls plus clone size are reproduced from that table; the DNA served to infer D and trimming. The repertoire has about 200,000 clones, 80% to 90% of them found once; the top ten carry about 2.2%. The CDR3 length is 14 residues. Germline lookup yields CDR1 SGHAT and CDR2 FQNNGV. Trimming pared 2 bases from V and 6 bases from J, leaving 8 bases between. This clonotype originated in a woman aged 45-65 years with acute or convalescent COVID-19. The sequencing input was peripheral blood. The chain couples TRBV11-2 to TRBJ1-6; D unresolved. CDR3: CASSLNLANSPLHF. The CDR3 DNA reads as TGTGCCAGCAGCTTAAATTTGGCTAATTCACCCCTCCACTTT.